The 20 T cell receptor beta chains reported below all come from one sample, sequenced in a study of T-cell memory formation after mild COVID-19. TCRdb re-called the 5' RACE reads through MiXCR, storing one row per CDR3 protein. The sample comprises 140,000 to 150,000 distinct CDR3 sequences, approximately 25% of which are singletons, and about 24% rests with the top ten. Sequenced: PBMCs or a T cell subset sorted from them (not recorded which). The receptors stem from an adult woman who had mild COVID-19 (a few samples of this study predate the infection). Cell type and time point are not known.

V and J are TRBV9 and TRBJ2-1; D might be TRBD1 or TRBD2, each matching 5 bases. Trimming cost V 0 bases and J 8 bases, with 9 bases left between them. Germline assignment: CDR1 SGDLS and CDR2 YYNGEE. This CDR3 has 13 residues. The CDR3 bases are TGTGCCAGCAGCGTAGGAAGGGACCATGAGCAGTTCTTC. This translates into CASSVGRDHEQFF.

CDR3 sequence reads: CASNPGQGHYGYTF. The CDR3 bases are TGTGCCAGCAATCCGGGGCAGGGGCACTATGGCTACACCTTC. This chain links TRBV6-5 with TRBJ1-2; a weak D match, TRBD1 (6 bases). Germline lookup yields CDR1 MNHEY and CDR2 SVGAGI. CDR3 size: 14 residues. Trimming removed 7 bases from V and 3 bases from J, with 15 bases in between.

This clonotype was seen only a few times. This sequence joins TRBV12-3 or TRBV12-4 and TRBJ2-5; D uncertain. The CDR3 is 17 amino acids. Between the trimmed V and J ends, which lost 8 bases and 2 bases, there was a span of 24 bases. CDR3 sequence: CASGPSLLPQRQETQYF. Written as DNA, the CDR3 is TGTGCCAGCGGACCCTCCCTACTACCGCAGCGACAAGAGACCCAGTACTTC.

This clonotype was recorded a few times. The chain combines TRBV4-1 with TRBJ1-4; perhaps TRBD1 as D (6 bases). Trimming pared 3 bases from V and 3 bases from J, leaving 8 bases between. This CDR3 is 14 amino acids long. CDR1 and CDR2 from the germline V gene are MGHRA and YSYEKL. The DNA of the CDR3 is TGCGCCAGCAGCCAGGGGGCGGCTAATGAAAAACTGTTTTTT. Its translation: CASSQGAANEKLFF.

The chain recombines TRBV27 with TRBJ2-4; the D gene could be TRBD1 or TRBD2 (6 bases each). The CDR3 consists of 15 residues. Germline V gene lookup returns CDR1 MNHEY and CDR2 SMNVEV (reference sequence). Trimming pared 9 bases from V and 0 bases from J, leaving 15 bases between. DNA for the CDR3: TGTGCCAGTAGACCGGGGGCCCTAGCCAAAAACATTCAGTACTTC. Translated, it gives CASRPGALAKNIQYF.

CDR3 nucleotide sequence: TGTGCCAGCAGCAAAGCGGGCAGGGCGGTCACTGAAGCTTTCTTT. Translating it yields CASSKAGRAVTEAFF. The V call is TRBV21-1, the J call TRBJ1-1. TRBV21-1 is a documented pseudogene. This CDR3 has 15 amino acids.

This clonotype was found a few times. Here the CDR3 reads CSVQFPTKYEQYF. CDR3 bases: TGCAGCGTTCAGTTCCCGACGAAATACGAGCAGTACTTC. The chain recombines TRBV29-1 with TRBJ2-7; unclear D gene. The CDR3 is made up of 13 amino acids. CDR1 and CDR2 from the germline V gene are SQVTM and ANQGSEA. The ends were cut back, 5 bases at V and 4 bases at J, with 15 bases in the middle.

This clonotype has only a few counts. This chain uses TRBV6-6 with TRBJ2-7, with no clear D. The germline V and J ends were trimmed by 7 bases and 8 bases, with 12 bases remaining between them. CDR1 and CDR2 from the germline V gene are MNHNY and SVGAGI (reference sequence). The CDR3 consists of 11 residues. CDR3 nucleotide sequence: TGTGCCAGCACCCACGGCTCTCAGCAGTACTTC. As protein: CASTHGSQQYF.

This clonotype was observed a few times. The rearrangement uses TRBV12-3 or TRBV12-4 and TRBJ2-1, with D perhaps matching TRBD1 or TRBD2 (6 bases each). The CDR3 is 14 residues long. V was clipped by 5 bases and J by 7 bases, with 15 bases between them. The CDR3 protein is CASSEGGFENEQFF. DNA of the CDR3: TGTGCCAGCAGTGAAGGGGGGTTTGAAAATGAGCAGTTCTTC.

The chain links TRBV7-9 to TRBJ1-1, with 8 bases matching TRBD1. CDR3 length: 15 residues. Germline V lookup: CDR1 SEHNR, CDR2 FQNEAQ (reference sequence). Trimming removed 2 bases from V and 4 bases from J; junction bases left unmatched: 6. CDR3 protein: CASSLLPGGGTEAFF. CDR3 nucleotide sequence: TGTGCCAGCAGCTTACTTCCAGGGGGCGGCACTGAAGCTTTCTTT.

The chain uses TRBV7-8 and TRBJ2-4, with 9 bases lining up with TRBD1. The length of the CDR3 is 16 residues. The germline gives CDR1 SGHVS, CDR2 FQNEAQ. Trimming took 4 bases from V and 8 from J; bases not matched to a gene: 12. CDR3 amino acids: CASSSRTGASADIQYF. The CDR3 nucleotides are TGTGCCAGCAGCTCACGGACAGGGGCCTCGGCGGACATTCAGTACTTC.

The V and J genes are TRBV6-6 and TRBJ2-1, with TRBD2 matching over 8 bases. V shed 6 bases and J 4 bases; nucleotides not matched to a gene: 11. This CDR3 is built from 16 residues. Germline V gene data show CDR1 as MNHNY and CDR2 as SVGAGI (reference sequence). DNA for the CDR3: TGTGCCAGCAGGGAGGGTAGACTAGCGCCATACAATGAGCAGTTCTTC. Protein: CASREGRLAPYNEQFF.

This clonotype has only a few counts. This chain connects TRBV7-2 to TRBJ2-1; TRBD1 is a possible D gene (6 bases). The germline CDR1 and CDR2 sequences are SGHTA and FQGNSA. The V end was cut by 0 bases, the J end by 3 bases, with 9 bases between. This CDR3 spans 15 amino acids. CDR3 sequence reads: CASSLARDIYNEQFF. CDR3 in DNA: TGTGCCAGCAGCTTAGCCCGGGACATCTACAATGAGCAGTTCTTC.

V usage is TRBV27 and J usage is TRBJ2-3; 8 bases fit TRBD2. The CDR3 has 14 amino acids. Germline loops: CDR1 MNHEY, CDR2 SMNVEV (reference sequence). Trimming at V came to 3 bases and at J to 4 bases, leaving 3 bases not matched to a gene. CDR3 sequence (DNA): TGTGCCAGCAGTTTCGGGAGGGCCGCAGATACGCAGTATTTT. Translated, it gives CASSFGRAADTQYF.

This chain joins TRBV5-1 and TRBJ2-7; TRBD1 is a possible D gene (6 bases). Between the trimmed V and J ends, which lost 7 bases and 2 bases, there was a span of 13 bases. Germline CDR1 is SGHRS and CDR2 is YFSETQ. This CDR3 spans 13 amino acids. This CDR3 reads CASSGGKTYEQYF. As DNA, the CDR3 is TGCGCCAGCTCTGGGGGCAAAACCTACGAGCAGTACTTC.

The chain combines TRBV6-5 with TRBJ2-7; tentative D call: TRBD1 (5 bases). Germline V gene sequence: CDR1 MNHEY, CDR2 SVGAGI. V shed 5 bases and J shed 3 bases, with 17 bases lying between them. The CDR3 runs to 15 residues. The CDR3 DNA is TGTGCCAGCAGTATTACCGGACACTCCGGCTACGAGCAGTACTTC. Translating it yields CASSITGHSGYEQYF.

In its sample, this clonotype was seen a few times. The chain joins TRBV15 to TRBJ2-5; no firm D call. From germline, CDR1 is LNHNV and CDR2 YYDKDF (reference sequence). The CDR3 covers 13 residues. V lost 0 bases to trimming and J lost 5 bases, with 7 bases between them. CDR3: CATSREGIETQYF. CDR3 coding DNA: TGTGCCACCAGCAGAGAGGGGATTGAGACCCAGTACTTC.

This clonotype came up a few times. The gene calls are TRBV4-3 and TRBJ2-1; 8 bases fit TRBD2. The J segment lost 7 bases and the V segment lost 1 base, leaving 9 bases of the junction unmatched. The germline gives CDR1 LGHNA, CDR2 YSLEER. This CDR3 has 16 amino acids. For the CDR3, the DNA is TGCGCCAGCAGCCAAGTAACCAGCGGGAGAGGAAATGAGCAGTTCTTC. It translates to CASSQVTSGRGNEQFF.

The table lists this clonotype with a few counts. This rearrangement joins TRBV4-1 to TRBJ1-1; D is ambiguous. This CDR3 region has 13 residues. From germline, CDR1 is MGHRA and CDR2 YSYEKL. The ends were cut back, 3 bases at V and 6 bases at J, with 11 bases in the middle. CDR3 protein: CASSQVRGPEAFF. DNA of the CDR3: TGCGCCAGCAGCCAGGTCCGAGGTCCTGAAGCTTTCTTT.

A few counts support this clonotype. V usage is TRBV12-3 or TRBV12-4 and J usage is TRBJ2-5; D is ambiguous. The V end was cut by 5 bases, the J end by 5 bases, with 9 bases between. This CDR3 is 12 amino acids long. CDR3 bases: TGTGCCAGCAGTCTCCCGTCGGAGACCCAGTACTTC. It specifies CASSLPSETQYF.